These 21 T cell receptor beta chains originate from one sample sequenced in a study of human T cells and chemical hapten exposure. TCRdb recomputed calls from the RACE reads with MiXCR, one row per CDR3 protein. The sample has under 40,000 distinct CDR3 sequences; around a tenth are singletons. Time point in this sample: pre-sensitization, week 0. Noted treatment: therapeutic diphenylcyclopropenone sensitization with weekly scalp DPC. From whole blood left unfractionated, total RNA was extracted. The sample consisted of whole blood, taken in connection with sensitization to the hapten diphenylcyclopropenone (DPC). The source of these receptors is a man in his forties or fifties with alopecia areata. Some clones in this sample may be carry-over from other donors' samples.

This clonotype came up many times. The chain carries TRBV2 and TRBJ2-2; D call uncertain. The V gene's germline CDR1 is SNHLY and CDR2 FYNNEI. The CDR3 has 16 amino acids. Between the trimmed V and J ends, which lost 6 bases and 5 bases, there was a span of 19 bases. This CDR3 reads CASRGGGHPRTGELFF. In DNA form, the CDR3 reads TGTGCCAGCAGGGGCGGCGGCCACCCGCGGACCGGGGAGCTGTTTTTT.

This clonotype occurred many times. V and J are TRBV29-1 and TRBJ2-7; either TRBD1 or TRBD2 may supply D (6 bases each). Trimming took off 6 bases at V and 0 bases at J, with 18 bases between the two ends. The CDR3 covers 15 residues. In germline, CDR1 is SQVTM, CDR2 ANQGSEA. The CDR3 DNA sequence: TGCAGCGTCGAGGGGGGAGGCGTGAGCTCCTACGAGCAGTACTTC. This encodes CSVEGGGVSSYEQYF.

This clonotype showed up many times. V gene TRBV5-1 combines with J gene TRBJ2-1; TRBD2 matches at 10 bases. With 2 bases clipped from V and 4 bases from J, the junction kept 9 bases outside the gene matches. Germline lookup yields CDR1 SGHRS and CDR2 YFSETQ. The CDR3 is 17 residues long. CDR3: CASSLPQPTSGYNEQFF. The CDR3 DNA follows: TGCGCCAGCAGCTTACCCCAGCCGACTAGCGGGTACAATGAGCAGTTCTTC.

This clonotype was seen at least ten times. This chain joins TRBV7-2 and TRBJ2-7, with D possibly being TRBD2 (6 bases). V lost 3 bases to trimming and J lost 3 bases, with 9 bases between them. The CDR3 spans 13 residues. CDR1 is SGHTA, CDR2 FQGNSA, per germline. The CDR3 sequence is CASSLGEVYEQYF. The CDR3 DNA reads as TGTGCCAGCAGCTTGGGGGAGGTCTACGAGCAGTACTTC.

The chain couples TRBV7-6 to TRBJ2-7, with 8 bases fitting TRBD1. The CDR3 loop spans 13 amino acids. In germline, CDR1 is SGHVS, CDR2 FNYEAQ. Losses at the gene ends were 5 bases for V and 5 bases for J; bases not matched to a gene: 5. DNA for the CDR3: TGTGCCAGCAGCGGGTCAGGGGGCAACGAGCAGTACTTC. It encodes CASSGSGGNEQYF.

The CDR3, as DNA: TGTGCCAGCAGTTTACGGGTTAAGGCTGAAAAACTGTTTTTT. As protein: CASSLRVKAEKLFF. The chain has TRBV12-3 or TRBV12-4 and TRBJ1-4; D is ambiguous. Trimming removed 2 bases at V and 7 bases at J, with 11 bases between. The CDR3 has 14 residues.

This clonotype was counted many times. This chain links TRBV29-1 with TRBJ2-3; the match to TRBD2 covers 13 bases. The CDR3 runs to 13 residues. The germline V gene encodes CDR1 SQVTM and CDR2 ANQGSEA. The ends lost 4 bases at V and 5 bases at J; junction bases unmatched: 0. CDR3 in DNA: TGCAGCGTTGGGACTAGCGGGAGAGATACGCAGTATTTT. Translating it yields CSVGTSGRDTQYF.

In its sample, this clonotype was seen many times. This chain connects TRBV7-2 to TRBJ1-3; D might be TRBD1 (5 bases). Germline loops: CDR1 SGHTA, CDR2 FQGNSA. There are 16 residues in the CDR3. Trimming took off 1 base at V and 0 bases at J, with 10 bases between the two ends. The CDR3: CASSLGQQSSGNTIYF. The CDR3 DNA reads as TGTGCCAGCAGCTTAGGACAGCAAAGCTCTGGAAACACCATATATTTT.

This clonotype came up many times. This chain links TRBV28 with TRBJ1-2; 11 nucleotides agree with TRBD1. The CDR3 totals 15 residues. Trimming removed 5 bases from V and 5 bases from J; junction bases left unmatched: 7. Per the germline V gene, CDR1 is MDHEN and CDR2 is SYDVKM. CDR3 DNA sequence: TGTGCCAGCAGTCCCGGGACAGGGGGTAATTATGGCTACACCTTC. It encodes CASSPGTGGNYGYTF.

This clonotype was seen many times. For the CDR3, the DNA is TGCAGTGCTACGGGACAGGGACCTTACGAGCAGTACTTC. Encoded protein: CSATGQGPYEQYF. The chain links TRBV20-1 to TRBJ2-7; 9 nucleotides match TRBD1. Germline CDR1 reads DFQATT; CDR2 reads SNEGSKA (reference sequence). V lost 4 bases and J lost 4; bases outside the gene matches: 5. The length of the CDR3 is 13 residues.

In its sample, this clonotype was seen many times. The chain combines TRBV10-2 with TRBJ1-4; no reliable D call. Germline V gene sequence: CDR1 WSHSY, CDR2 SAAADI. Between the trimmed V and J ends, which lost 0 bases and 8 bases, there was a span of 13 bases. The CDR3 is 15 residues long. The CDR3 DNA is TGCGCCAGCAGTGAGTCTGCGGGGATGGGGGAAAAACTGTTTTTT. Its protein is CASSESAGMGEKLFF.

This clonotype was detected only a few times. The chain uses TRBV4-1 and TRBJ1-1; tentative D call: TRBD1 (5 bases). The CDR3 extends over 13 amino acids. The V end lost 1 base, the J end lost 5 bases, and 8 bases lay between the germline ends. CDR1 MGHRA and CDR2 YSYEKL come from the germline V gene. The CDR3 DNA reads TGCGCCAGCAGCCAAGTGGAGGGGACTGAAGCTTTCTTT. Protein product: CASSQVEGTEAFF.

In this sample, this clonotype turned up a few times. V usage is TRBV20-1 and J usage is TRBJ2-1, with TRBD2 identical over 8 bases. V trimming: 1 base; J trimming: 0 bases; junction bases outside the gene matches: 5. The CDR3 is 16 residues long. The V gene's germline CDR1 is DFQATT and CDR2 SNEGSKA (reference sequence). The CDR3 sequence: CSARGREVSSYNEQFF. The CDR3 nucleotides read TGCAGTGCTAGAGGGCGGGAGGTCAGCTCCTACAATGAGCAGTTCTTC.

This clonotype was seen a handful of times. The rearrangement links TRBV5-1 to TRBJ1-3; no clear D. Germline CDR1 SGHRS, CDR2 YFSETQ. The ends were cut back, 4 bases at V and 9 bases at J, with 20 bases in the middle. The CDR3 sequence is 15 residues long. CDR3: CASSPTPWAPGTIYF. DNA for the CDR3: TGCGCCAGCAGCCCGACTCCTTGGGCCCCAGGCACCATATATTTT.

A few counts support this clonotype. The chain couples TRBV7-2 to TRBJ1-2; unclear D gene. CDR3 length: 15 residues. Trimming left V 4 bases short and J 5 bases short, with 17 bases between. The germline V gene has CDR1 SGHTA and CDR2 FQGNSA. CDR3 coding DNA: TGTGCCAGCAGCTCACGCGCCCGGACGGAGTATGGCTACACCTTC. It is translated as CASSSRARTEYGYTF.

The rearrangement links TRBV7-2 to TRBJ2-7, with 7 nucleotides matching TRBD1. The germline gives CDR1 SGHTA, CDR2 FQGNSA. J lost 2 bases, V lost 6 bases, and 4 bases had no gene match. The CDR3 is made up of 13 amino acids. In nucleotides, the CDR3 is TGTGCCAGCAGACCGACAGGGACCTACGAGCAGTACTTC. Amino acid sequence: CASRPTGTYEQYF.

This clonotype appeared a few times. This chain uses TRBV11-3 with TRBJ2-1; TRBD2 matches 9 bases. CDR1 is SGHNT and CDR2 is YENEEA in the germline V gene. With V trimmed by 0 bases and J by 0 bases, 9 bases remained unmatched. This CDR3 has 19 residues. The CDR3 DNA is TGTGCCAGCAGCTTAGATTTGGTAGCGGGAGCCTTCTCCTACAATGAGCAGTTCTTC. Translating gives CASSLDLVAGAFSYNEQFF.

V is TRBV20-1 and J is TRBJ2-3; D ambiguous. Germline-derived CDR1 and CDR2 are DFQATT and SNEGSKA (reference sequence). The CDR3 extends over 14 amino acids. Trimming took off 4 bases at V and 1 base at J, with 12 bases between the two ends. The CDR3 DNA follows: TGCAGTGCTACCTCTTTGGATGGCACAGATACGCAGTATTTT. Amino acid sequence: CSATSLDGTDTQYF.

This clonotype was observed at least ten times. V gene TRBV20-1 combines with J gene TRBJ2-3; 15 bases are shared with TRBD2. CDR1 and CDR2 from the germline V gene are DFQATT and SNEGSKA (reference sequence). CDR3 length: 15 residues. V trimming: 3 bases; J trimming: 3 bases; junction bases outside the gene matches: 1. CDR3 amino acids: CSASGLAGGTDTQYF. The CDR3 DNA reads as TGCAGTGCTAGCGGACTAGCGGGAGGGACAGATACGCAGTATTTT.

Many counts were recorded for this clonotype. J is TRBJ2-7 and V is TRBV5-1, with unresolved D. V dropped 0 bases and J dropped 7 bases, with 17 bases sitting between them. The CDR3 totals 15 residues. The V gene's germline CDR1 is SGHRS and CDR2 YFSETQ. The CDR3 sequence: CASSLGTFTPSEQYF. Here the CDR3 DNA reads TGCGCCAGCAGCTTGGGGACCTTCACGCCGTCTGAGCAGTACTTC.

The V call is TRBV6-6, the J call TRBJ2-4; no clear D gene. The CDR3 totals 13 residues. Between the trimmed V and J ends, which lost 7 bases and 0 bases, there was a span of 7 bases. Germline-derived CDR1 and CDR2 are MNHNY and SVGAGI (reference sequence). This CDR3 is CASTELAKNIQYF. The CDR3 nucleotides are TGTGCCAGCACCGAACTAGCCAAAAACATTCAGTACTTC.